These T cell receptor beta chains were read from a single sample in a study of T cell changes during pregnancy in multiple sclerosis. Assay used: immunoSEQ multiplex PCR; TCRdb lists only in-frame clones, some missing. The sample includes approximately 46,000 clones, 85% to 90% of them seen just once. This specimen consisted of CD8+ T cells from peripheral blood mononuclear cells, obtained in the second trimester of pregnancy. These receptor sequences come from a female donor with multiple sclerosis, enrolled in a pregnancy study. The CDR3 runs from the conserved cysteine through the conserved F or W. Fields, in order: D gene, clone size, J gene, V gene, CDR3 length, CDR3 protein, CDR3 DNA. A D gene is named only where the DNA matches it firmly. Rows may omit the clone size; those that give it use once, few, many or a size class.

. | . | TRBJ2-6 | TRBV28 | 16 | CASSLSAMSGANVLTF | TGTGCCAGCAGCCTGAGTGCTATGTCTGGGGCCAACGTCCTGACTTTC
. | . | TRBJ1-2 | TRBV6-5 | 15 | CASSYSAGTNYGYTF | TGTGCCAGCAGTTACTCCGCGGGGACGAACTATGGCTACACCTTC
. | . | TRBJ2-5 | TRBV5-1 | 16 | CASSSWGGHSQETQYF | TGCGCCAGCAGCTCGTGGGGCGGACACTCCCAAGAGACCCAGTACTTC
TRBD1 | . | TRBJ2-3 | TRBV13 | 15 | CASSLAGQGKDTQYF | TGTGCCAGCAGCTTAGCTGGACAGGGAAAAGATACGCAGTATTTT
. | few | TRBJ2-5 | TRBV19 | 14 | CASSTDNDQETQYF | TGTGCCAGTAGTACGGACAACGACCAAGAGACCCAGTACTTC
. | . | TRBJ2-7 | TRBV29-1 | 13 | CSVAGLQTYEQYF | TGCAGCGTTGCCGGATTACAGACCTACGAGCAGTACTTC
. | once | TRBJ2-1 | TRBV9 | 14 | CASSVEDSYNEQFF | TGTGCCAGCAGCGTAGAGGACAGCTACAATGAGCAGTTCTTC
TRBD2 | . | TRBJ2-1 | TRBV6-1 | 15 | CASSELERGWDEQFF | TGTGCCAGCAGTGAACTCGAGCGGGGATGGGATGAGCAGTTCTTC
TRBD1 | . | TRBJ2-7 | TRBV18 | 14 | CASSPDRDSYEQYF | TGTGCCAGCTCACCCGACAGGGACTCCTACGAGCAGTACTTC
TRBD2 | . | TRBJ2-1 | TRBV13 | 13 | CASNSGGNNEQFF | TGTGCCAGCAACAGCGGGGGGAACAATGAGCAGTTCTTC
TRBD1 | once | TRBJ1-4 | TRBV7-8 | 15 | CASSLVRTGSEKLFF | TGTGCCAGCAGCTTAGTCAGGACAGGGTCTGAAAAACTGTTTTTT
TRBD1 | . | TRBJ2-7 | TRBV2 | 13 | CASSGQGAYEQYF | TGTGCCAGCAGTGGACAGGGGGCTTACGAGCAGTACTTC
. | . | TRBJ2-1 | TRBV6-1 | 15 | CALGRSQESYNEQFF | TGTGCCCTTGGGAGGAGCCAAGAATCCTACAATGAGCAGTTCTTC
TRBD1 | . | TRBJ1-5 | TRBV27 | 15 | CASTPYGTGNQPQHF | TGTGCCAGCACTCCTTATGGGACAGGGAATCAGCCCCAGCATTTT